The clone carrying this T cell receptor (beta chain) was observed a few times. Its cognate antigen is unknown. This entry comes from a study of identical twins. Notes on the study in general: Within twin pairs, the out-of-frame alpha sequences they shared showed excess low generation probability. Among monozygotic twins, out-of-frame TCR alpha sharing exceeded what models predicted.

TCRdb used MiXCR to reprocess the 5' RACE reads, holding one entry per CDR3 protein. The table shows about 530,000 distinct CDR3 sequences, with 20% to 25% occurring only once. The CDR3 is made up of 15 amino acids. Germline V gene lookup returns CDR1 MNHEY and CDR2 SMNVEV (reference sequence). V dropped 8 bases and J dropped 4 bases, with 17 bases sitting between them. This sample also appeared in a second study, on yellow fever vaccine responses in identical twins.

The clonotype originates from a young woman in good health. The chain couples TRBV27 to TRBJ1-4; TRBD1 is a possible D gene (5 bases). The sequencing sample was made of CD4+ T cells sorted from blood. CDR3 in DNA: TGTGCCAGCTCCTATGCGGGGACTAATAATGAAAAACTGTTTTTT. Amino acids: CASSYAGTNNEKLFF.